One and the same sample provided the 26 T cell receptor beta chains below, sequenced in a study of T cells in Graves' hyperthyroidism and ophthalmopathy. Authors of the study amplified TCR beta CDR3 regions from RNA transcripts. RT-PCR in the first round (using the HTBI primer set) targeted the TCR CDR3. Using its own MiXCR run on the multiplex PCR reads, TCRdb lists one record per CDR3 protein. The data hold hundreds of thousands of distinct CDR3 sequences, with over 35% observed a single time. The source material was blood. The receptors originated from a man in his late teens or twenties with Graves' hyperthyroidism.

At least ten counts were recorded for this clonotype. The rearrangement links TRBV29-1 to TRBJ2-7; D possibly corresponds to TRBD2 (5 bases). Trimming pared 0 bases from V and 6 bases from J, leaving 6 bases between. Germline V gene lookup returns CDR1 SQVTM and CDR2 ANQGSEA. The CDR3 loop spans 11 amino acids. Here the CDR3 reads CSVEDGGEQYF. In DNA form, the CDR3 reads TGCAGCGTTGAAGACGGAGGCGAGCAGTACTTC.

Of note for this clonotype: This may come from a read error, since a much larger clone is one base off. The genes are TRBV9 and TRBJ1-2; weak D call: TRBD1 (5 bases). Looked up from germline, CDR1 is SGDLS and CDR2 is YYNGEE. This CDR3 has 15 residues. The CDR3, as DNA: TGTGCCAGCAGCGATCGGACTTCCAGGGTAGGAGGCTGCACCTTC. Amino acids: CASSDRTSRVGGCTF.

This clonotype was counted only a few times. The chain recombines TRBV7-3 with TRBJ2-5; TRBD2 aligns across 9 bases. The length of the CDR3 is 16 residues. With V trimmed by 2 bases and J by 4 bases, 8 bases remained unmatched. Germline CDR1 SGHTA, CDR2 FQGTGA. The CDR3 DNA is TGTGCCAGCAGCTTAGACGGCGGGGGGGCCGGAGAGACCCAGTACTTC. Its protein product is CASSLDGGGAGETQYF.

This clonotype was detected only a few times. CDR3 protein: CSARRQGGTGELFF. CDR3 bases: TGCAGTGCTAGACGGCAGGGGGGCACCGGGGAGCTGTTTTTT. The chain employs TRBV20-1 and TRBJ2-2, with D possibly matching TRBD1 (7 bases). V was trimmed by 2 bases and J by 4 bases, leaving 11 bases between them. CDR3 length: 14 residues. CDR1 DFQATT and CDR2 SNEGSKA come from the germline V gene (reference sequence).

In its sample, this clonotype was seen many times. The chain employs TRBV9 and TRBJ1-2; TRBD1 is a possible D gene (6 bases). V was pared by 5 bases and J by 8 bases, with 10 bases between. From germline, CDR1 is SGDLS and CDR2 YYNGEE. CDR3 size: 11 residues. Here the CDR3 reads CASRGTYGYTF. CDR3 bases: TGTGCCAGCAGAGGGACATACGGCTACACCTTC.

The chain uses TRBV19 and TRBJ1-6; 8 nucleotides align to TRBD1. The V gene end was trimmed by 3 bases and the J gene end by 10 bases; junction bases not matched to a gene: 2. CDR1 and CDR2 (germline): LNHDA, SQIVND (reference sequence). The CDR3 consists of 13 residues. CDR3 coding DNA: TGTGCCAGTAGTATTGCAGGGGGCTCACCCCTCCACTTT. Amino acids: CASSIAGGSPLHF.

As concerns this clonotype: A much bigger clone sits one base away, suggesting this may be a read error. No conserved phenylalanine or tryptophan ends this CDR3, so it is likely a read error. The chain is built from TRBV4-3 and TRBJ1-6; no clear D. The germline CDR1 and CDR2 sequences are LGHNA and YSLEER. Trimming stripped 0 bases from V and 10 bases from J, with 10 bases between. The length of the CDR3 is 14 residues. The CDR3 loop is CASSQERTGSPLHS. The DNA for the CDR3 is TGCGCCAGCAGCCAAGAGCGAACGGGCTCACCCCTCCACTCT.

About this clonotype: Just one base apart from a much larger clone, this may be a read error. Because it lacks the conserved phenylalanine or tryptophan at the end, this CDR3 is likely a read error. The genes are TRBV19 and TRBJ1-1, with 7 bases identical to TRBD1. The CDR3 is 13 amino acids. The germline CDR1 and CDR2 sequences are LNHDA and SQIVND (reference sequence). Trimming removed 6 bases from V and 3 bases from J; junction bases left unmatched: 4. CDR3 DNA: TGTGCCAGTAGGCCACAGGGGTACACTGAAGCTTTCCTT. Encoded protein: CASRPQGYTEAFL.

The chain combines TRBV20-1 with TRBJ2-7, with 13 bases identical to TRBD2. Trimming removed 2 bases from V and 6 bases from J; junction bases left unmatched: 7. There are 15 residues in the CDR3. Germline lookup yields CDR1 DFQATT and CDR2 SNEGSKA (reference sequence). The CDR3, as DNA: TGCAGTGCTAGACCCGGACTAGCGGGAGTTCGCGAGCAGTACTTC. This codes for CSARPGLAGVREQYF.

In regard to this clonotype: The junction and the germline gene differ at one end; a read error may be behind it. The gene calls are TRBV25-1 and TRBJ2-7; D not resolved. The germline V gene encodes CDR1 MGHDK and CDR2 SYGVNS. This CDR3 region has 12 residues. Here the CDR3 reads CANSVSSYEQYF. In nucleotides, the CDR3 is TGTGCCAACAGTGTTAGCTCCTACGAGCAGTACTTC.

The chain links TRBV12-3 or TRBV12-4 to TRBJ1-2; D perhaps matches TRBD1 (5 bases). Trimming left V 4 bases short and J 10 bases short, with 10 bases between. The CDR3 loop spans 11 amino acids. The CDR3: CASSSGPDYTF. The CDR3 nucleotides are TGTGCCAGCAGTTCAGGGCCCGACTACACCTTC.

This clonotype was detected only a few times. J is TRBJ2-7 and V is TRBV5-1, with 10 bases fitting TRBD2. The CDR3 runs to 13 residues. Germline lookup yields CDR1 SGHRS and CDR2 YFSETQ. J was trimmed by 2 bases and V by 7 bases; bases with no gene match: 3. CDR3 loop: CASGTSATYEQYF. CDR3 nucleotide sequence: TGCGCCAGCGGGACTAGCGCAACCTACGAGCAGTACTTC. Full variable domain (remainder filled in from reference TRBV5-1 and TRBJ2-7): KAGVTQTPRYLIKTRGQQVTLSCSPISGHRSVSWYQQTPGQGLQFLFEYFSETQRNKGNFPGRFSGRQFSNSRSEMNVSTLELGDSALYLCASGTSATYEQYFGPGTRLTVT.

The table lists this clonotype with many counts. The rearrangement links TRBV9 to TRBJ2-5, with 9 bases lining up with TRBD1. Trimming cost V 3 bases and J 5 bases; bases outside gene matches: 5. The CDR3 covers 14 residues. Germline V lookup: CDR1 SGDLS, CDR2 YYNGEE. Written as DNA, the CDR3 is TGTGCCAGCAGCGATCGGACAGGGGATGAGACCCAGTACTTC. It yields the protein CASSDRTGDETQYF.

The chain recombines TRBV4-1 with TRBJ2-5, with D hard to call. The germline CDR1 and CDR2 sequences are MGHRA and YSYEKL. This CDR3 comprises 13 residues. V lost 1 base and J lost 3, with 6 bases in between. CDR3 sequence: CASSQVIEETQYF. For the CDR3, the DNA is TGCGCCAGCAGCCAAGTCATAGAAGAGACCCAGTACTTC.

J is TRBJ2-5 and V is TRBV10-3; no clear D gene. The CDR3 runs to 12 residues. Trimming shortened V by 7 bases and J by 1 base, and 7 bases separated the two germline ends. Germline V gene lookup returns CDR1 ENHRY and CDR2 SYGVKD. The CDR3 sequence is CAINLTQETQYF. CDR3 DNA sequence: TGTGCCATCAACCTTACCCAAGAGACCCAGTACTTC.

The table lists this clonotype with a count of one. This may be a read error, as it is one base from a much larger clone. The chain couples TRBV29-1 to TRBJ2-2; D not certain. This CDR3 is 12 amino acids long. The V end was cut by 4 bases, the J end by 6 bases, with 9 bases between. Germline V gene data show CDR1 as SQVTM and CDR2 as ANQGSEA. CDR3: CSVGGLAGELFF. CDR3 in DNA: TGCAGCGTTGGAGGTTTGGCCGGGGAGCTGTTTTTT.

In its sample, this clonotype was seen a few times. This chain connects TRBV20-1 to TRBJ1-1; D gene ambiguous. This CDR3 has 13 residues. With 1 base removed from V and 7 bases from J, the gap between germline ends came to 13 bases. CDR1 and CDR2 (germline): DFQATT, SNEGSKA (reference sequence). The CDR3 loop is CSARAPSVGEAFF. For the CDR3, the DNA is TGCAGTGCTAGAGCTCCCTCGGTAGGTGAAGCTTTCTTT.

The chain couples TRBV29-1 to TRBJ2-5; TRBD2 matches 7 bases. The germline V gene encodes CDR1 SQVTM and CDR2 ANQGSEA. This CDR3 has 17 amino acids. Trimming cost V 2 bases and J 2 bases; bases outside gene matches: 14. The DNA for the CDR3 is TGCAGCGTTGAAATATTCAGCCTGACTAGCAGACAAGAGACCCAGTACTTC. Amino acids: CSVEIFSLTSRQETQYF.

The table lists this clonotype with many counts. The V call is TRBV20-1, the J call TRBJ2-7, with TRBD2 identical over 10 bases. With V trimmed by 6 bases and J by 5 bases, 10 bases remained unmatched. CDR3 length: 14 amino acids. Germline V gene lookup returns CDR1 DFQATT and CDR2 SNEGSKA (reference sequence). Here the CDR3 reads CSARGPSGSHEQYF. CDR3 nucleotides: TGCAGTGCAAGGGGGCCTAGCGGGAGTCACGAGCAGTACTTC.

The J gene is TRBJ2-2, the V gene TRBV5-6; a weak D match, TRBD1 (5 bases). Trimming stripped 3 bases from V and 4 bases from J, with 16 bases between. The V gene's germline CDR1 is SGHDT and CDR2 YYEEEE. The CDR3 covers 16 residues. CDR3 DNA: TGTGCCAGCAGCTCCCAAGTGGGGCTCCTCACCGGGGAGCTGTTTTTT. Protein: CASSSQVGLLTGELFF.

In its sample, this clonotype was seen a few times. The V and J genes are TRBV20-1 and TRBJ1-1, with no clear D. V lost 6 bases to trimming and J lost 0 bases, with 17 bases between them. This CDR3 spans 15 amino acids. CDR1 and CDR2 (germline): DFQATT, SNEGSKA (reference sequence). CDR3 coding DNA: TGCAGTGCCCCAAAATTATTAAGGGTGAACACTGAAGCTTTCTTT. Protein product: CSAPKLLRVNTEAFF.

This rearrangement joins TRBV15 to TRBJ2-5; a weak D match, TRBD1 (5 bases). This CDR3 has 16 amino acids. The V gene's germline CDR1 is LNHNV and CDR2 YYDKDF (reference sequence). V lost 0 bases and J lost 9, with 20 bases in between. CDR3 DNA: TGTGCCACCAGCAGAGATCCAGTACAGGTCAATCAGCCCCAGTACTTC. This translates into CATSRDPVQVNQPQYF.

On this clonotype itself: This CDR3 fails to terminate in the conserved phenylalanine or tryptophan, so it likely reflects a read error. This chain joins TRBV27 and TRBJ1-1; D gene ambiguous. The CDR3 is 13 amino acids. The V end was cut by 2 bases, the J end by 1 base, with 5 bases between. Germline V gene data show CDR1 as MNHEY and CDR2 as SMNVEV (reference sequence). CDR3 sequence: CASSLNRNTEAFL. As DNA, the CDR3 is TGTGCCAGCAGTTTAAACAGGAACACTGAAGCTTTCCTT.

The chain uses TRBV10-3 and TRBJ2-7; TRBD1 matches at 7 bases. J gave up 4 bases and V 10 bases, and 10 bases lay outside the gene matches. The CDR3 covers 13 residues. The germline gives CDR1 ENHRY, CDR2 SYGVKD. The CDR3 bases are TGTGCCAGCACCCAAGGGACAGATTACGAGCAGTACTTC. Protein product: CASTQGTDYEQYF.

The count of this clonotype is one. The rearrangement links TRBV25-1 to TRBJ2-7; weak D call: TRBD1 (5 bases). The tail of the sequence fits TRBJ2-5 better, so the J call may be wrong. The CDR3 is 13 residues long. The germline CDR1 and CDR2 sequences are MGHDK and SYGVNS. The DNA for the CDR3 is TGTGCCAGCACCCAGGGTGGCTACGAGACCCAGTACTTC. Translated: CASTQGGYETQYF.

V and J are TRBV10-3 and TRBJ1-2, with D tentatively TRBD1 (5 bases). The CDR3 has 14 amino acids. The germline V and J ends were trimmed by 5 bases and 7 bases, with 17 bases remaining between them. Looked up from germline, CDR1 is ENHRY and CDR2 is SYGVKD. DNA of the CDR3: TGTGCCATCAGTCCGGGACTAGCGGGGACTGGCTACACCTTC. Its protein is CAISPGLAGTGYTF.